The 32 T cell receptor beta chains listed next were all sequenced from one sample in a study of T cells in Graves' hyperthyroidism and ophthalmopathy. TCR beta CDR3 regions were amplified from RNA transcripts. The TCR CDR3 first-round RT-PCR relied on the HTBI primer set. MiXCR, applied by TCRdb to the multiplex PCR reads, yields one record per CDR3 protein. This sample has more than 550,000 distinct CDR3 sequences, with 18% found just once. The sequencing input was blood. The receptor source for this set is a woman aged 45-65 years with Graves' hyperthyroidism that later progressed to Graves' ophthalmopathy.

This clonotype was recorded at least ten times. The genes are TRBV7-3 and TRBJ2-1; 8 bases match TRBD2. The CDR3 length is 18 residues. CDR1 and CDR2 from the germline V gene are SGHTA and FQGTGA. The V gene end was trimmed by 0 bases and the J gene end by 3 bases; junction bases not matched to a gene: 10. DNA of the CDR3: TGTGCCAGCAGCTTAACACCCGTAGGCGGGGGGTACTACAATGAGCAGTTCTTC. Protein product: CASSLTPVGGGYYNEQFF.

This clonotype was found a few times. Just one base apart from a much larger clone, this may be a read error. This chain connects TRBV7-9 to TRBJ2-7; D unresolved. CDR1 and CDR2 (germline): SEHNR, FQNEAQ (reference sequence). This CDR3 contains 14 residues. The CDR3 reads CAGRRTGEVYEQYF. As DNA, the CDR3 is TGTGCCGGCAGGCGCACCGGCGAGGTCTACGAGCAGTACTTC. Full variable domain (remainder filled in from reference TRBV7-9 and TRBJ2-7): DTGVSQNPRHKITKRGQNVTFRCDPISEHNRLYWYRQTLGQGPEFLTYFQNEAQLEKSRLLSDRFSAERPKGSFSTLEIQRTEQGDSAMYLCAGRRTGEVYEQYFGPGTRLTVT.

This clonotype was counted ten times or more. The V and J genes are TRBV12-3 or TRBV12-4 and TRBJ1-1, with a tentative D call TRBD1 (5 bases). V lost 7 bases, J lost 1 base, and 10 bases lay in between. This CDR3 is built from 13 residues. The CDR3 bases are TGTGCCAGCAAAGACACAGGGAACACTGAAGCTTTCTTT. It yields the protein CASKDTGNTEAFF.

This clonotype was picked up a small number of times. The chain recombines TRBV29-1 with TRBJ2-7; a weak D match, TRBD1 (6 bases). The CDR3 is 14 residues long. V shed 7 bases and J shed 0 bases, with 16 bases lying between them. Germline V gene sequence: CDR1 SQVTM, CDR2 ANQGSEA. CDR3 DNA: TGCAGCGCCAATGACAGGCCGACCTCCTACGAGCAGTACTTC. Protein: CSANDRPTSYEQYF.

This chain links TRBV7-8 with TRBJ2-6; 9 bases are shared with TRBD1. CDR3 length: 18 amino acids. The V and J ends lost 5 bases and 1 base, in that order; junction bases with no gene match: 9. Germline CDR1 SGHVS, CDR2 FQNEAQ. The CDR3 DNA is TGTGCCAGCAGCCCCGGGACAGGGATATTTTCTGGGGCCAACGTCCTGACTTTC. This sequence encodes CASSPGTGIFSGANVLTF.

This clonotype was recorded many times. The genes are TRBV11-3 and TRBJ2-5, with D possibly TRBD1 on 6 matching bases. This CDR3 contains 14 residues. The ends were cut back, 5 bases at V and 0 bases at J, with 10 bases in the middle. Germline V gene data show CDR1 as SGHNT and CDR2 as YENEEA. CDR3 DNA sequence: TGTGCCAGCAGCACCCGGGACAACCAAGAGACCCAGTACTTC. This gives the protein CASSTRDNQETQYF.

This clonotype was recorded many times. The chain carries TRBV20-1 and TRBJ1-1; 9 nucleotides agree with TRBD1. The germline V gene has CDR1 DFQATT and CDR2 SNEGSKA (reference sequence). There are 14 residues in the CDR3. V lost 3 bases, J lost 4 bases, and 6 bases stayed unmatched. CDR3 loop: CSARGQGRGTEAFF. The CDR3 DNA is TGCAGTGCTAGGGGACAGGGAAGGGGCACTGAAGCTTTCTTT.

In this sample, this clonotype turned up many times. The V call is TRBV3-1, the J call TRBJ1-5; 10 bases agree with TRBD1. Germline values: CDR1 LGHDT, CDR2 YNNKEL (reference sequence). With V trimmed by 0 bases and J by 6 bases, 2 bases remained unmatched. The CDR3 runs to 15 residues. The CDR3 coding sequence is TGTGCCAGCAGCCAAGATGGGACAGGGGCTCAGCCCCAGCATTTT. Its translation: CASSQDGTGAQPQHF.

The chain links TRBV6-6 to TRBJ1-5; D remains unclear. V shed 0 bases and J shed 11 bases, with 11 bases lying between them. The germline CDR1 and CDR2 sequences are MNHNY and SVGAGI (reference sequence). This CDR3 is built from 13 residues. The CDR3 nucleotides read TGTGCCAGCAGTTACTCGAGGGCCGAGTCCCAGCATTTT. Translating it yields CASSYSRAESQHF.

V usage is TRBV18 and J usage is TRBJ1-2, with 8 bases aligning to TRBD1. J gave up 3 bases and V 3 bases, and 9 bases lay outside the gene matches. Germline V gives CDR1 KGHSH, CDR2 LQKENI. The CDR3 is made up of 16 amino acids. Here the CDR3 DNA reads TGTGCCAGCTCACCCGGGACAGGAGGGCTTGACTATGGCTACACCTTC. Translated: CASSPGTGGLDYGYTF. The entire variable domain, with the rest obtained from reference TRBV18 and TRBJ1-2, is as follows: NAGVMQNPRHLVRRRGQEARLRCSPMKGHSHVYWYRQLPEEGLKFMVYLQKENIIDESGMPKERFSAEFPKEGPSILRIQQVVRGDSAAYFCASSPGTGGLDYGYTFGSGTRLTVV.

Here the CDR3 reads CSAKGTDLSNTEAFF. The CDR3, as DNA: TGCAGTGCTAAAGGGACGGACTTATCGAACACTGAAGCTTTCTTT. This rearrangement joins TRBV20-1 to TRBJ1-1; D may be TRBD1 (5 bases). Trimming removed 4 bases at V and 1 base at J, with 16 bases between. Germline assignment: CDR1 DFQATT and CDR2 SNEGSKA (reference sequence). The CDR3 spans 15 residues.

J is TRBJ1-5 and V is TRBV19; D is uncertain. Deletions cut 7 bases from V and 0 bases from J, with 7 bases between. This CDR3 comprises 13 residues. The germline V gene encodes CDR1 LNHDA and CDR2 SQIVND (reference sequence). The CDR3 nucleotides read TGTGCCAGTACTAAGGATAGCAATCAGCCCCAGCATTTT. Protein product: CASTKDSNQPQHF.

The chain carries TRBV27 and TRBJ2-1; maybe TRBD1 (6 bases). The germline V and J ends were trimmed by 2 bases and 5 bases, with 13 bases remaining between them. This CDR3 has 15 amino acids. The V gene's germline CDR1 is MNHEY and CDR2 SMNVEV (reference sequence). CDR3 sequence (DNA): TGTGCCAGCAGTTTAGATTACAGGGACAACAATGAGCAGTTCTTC. Protein: CASSLDYRDNNEQFF.

This clonotype has just a few counts. The rearrangement links TRBV20-1 to TRBJ1-6; D ambiguous. This CDR3 is 15 amino acids long. Trimming took off 3 bases at V and 6 bases at J, with 15 bases between the two ends. The germline CDR1 and CDR2 sequences are DFQATT and SNEGSKA (reference sequence). The CDR3 bases are TGCAGTGCTAGCGAAGTCCTCGGACCTAATTCACCCCTCCACTTT. Translated, it gives CSASEVLGPNSPLHF.

This CDR3 is CASRDRDGIYGYTF. CDR3 coding DNA: TGTGCCAGCAGGGACCGGGACGGCATCTATGGCTACACCTTC. J is TRBJ1-2 and V is TRBV6-5, with a tentative D call TRBD1 (5 bases). Between the trimmed V and J ends, which lost 6 bases and 4 bases, there was a span of 15 bases. CDR1 MNHEY and CDR2 SVGAGI come from the germline V gene. The CDR3 is 14 residues long.

This clonotype was recorded at least ten times. J is TRBJ2-5 and V is TRBV5-4; no reliable D call. The CDR3 runs to 13 residues. In germline, CDR1 is SGHNT, CDR2 YYREEE (reference sequence). The germline V and J ends were trimmed by 4 bases and 2 bases, with 9 bases remaining between them. CDR3 nucleotides: TGTGCCAGCAGCGGGATAAGGCAAGAGACCCAGTACTTC. Translating gives CASSGIRQETQYF.

The table lists this clonotype with many counts. J is TRBJ1-6 and V is TRBV30; unclear D gene. CDR3 length: 12 amino acids. In germline, CDR1 is GTSNPN, CDR2 SVGIG (reference sequence). Deletions cut 0 bases from V and 8 bases from J, with 5 bases between. The CDR3 sequence: CAWSVSDSPLHF. CDR3 bases: TGTGCCTGGAGTGTGTCGGATTCACCCCTCCACTTT.

This clonotype appeared a few times. This rearrangement joins TRBV5-8 to TRBJ1-4; possibly TRBD1 for D (5 bases). The germline V and J ends were trimmed by 5 bases and 0 bases, with 11 bases remaining between them. From germline, CDR1 is SGHTS and CDR2 YDEGEE. The CDR3 extends over 15 amino acids. The CDR3 DNA is TGTGCCAGCAGTACGCCGGGACCAACTAATGAAAAACTGTTTTTT. Residues: CASSTPGPTNEKLFF.

The sample holds many counts of this clonotype. V and J are TRBV2 and TRBJ1-4, with TRBD1 matching 8 bases. The CDR3 extends over 15 amino acids. Per the germline V gene, CDR1 is SNHLY and CDR2 is FYNNEI. Unmatched junction bases numbered 8, after V lost 3 bases and J lost 8 bases. The CDR3 sequence is CASSEDGTGHEKLFF. For the CDR3, the DNA is TGTGCCAGCAGTGAGGACGGGACAGGTCACGAAAAACTGTTTTTT. The full variable domain, in which reference TRBV2 and TRBJ1-4 provide the parts outside the CDR3, is EPEVTQTPSHQVTQMGQEVILRCVPISNHLYFYWYRQILGQKVEFLVSFYNNEISEKSEIFDDQFSVERPDGSNFTLKIRSTKLEDSAMYFCASSEDGTGHEKLFFGSGTQLSVL.

This chain joins TRBV6-1 and TRBJ2-4, with TRBD1 identical over 7 bases. This CDR3 is 15 amino acids long. After removal of 6 bases from V and 1 base from J, the junction contained 6 bases not matched to a gene. The germline gives CDR1 MNHNS, CDR2 SASEGT. The CDR3 DNA sequence: TGTGCCAGCAGCCGACAGGGCAAGGCCAAAAACATTCAGTACTTC. It encodes CASSRQGKAKNIQYF.

V and J are TRBV10-3 and TRBJ2-2, with 9 positions matching TRBD1. Unmatched junction bases numbered 8, after V lost 10 bases and J lost 5 bases. This CDR3 has 14 residues. Germline V gene lookup returns CDR1 ENHRY and CDR2 SYGVKD. Here the CDR3 DNA reads TGTGCCACCATGGGACAGGGCATTACCGGGGAGCTGTTTTTT. Residues: CATMGQGITGELFF.

Many counts were recorded for this clonotype. The rearrangement joins TRBV20-1 to TRBJ2-7; TRBD2 matches at 7 bases. In germline, CDR1 is DFQATT, CDR2 SNEGSKA (reference sequence). This CDR3 is built from 15 residues. V shed 5 bases and J 1 base; nucleotides not matched to a gene: 11. The CDR3 nucleotides are TGCAGTGCTTCCCCCGGCGGGGAGGGATCCTACGAGCAGTACTTC. Translation gives CSASPGGEGSYEQYF.

This clonotype was counted many times. The chain employs TRBV7-9 and TRBJ1-2; D uncertain. Germline CDR1 and CDR2: SEHNR and FQNEAQ (reference sequence). The CDR3 sequence is 14 residues long. Trimming stripped 2 bases from V and 0 bases from J, with 7 bases between. The CDR3 loop is CASSLSTANYGYTF. The CDR3 DNA reads TGTGCCAGCAGCTTAAGCACAGCTAACTATGGCTACACCTTC.

This clonotype was observed once. The chain joins TRBV6-2 or TRBV6-3 to TRBJ2-4; TRBD2 is a possible D gene (5 bases). This CDR3 has 17 residues. From germline, CDR1 is MNHEY and CDR2 SVGEGT. V lost 2 bases and J lost 1, with 15 bases in between. DNA of the CDR3: TGTGCCAGCAGTTACACATCGGTGCGGGTGGCCAAAAACATTCAGTACTTC. Residues: CASSYTSVRVAKNIQYF.

A few counts support this clonotype. This chain joins TRBV18 and TRBJ1-3; D gene unclear. Germline V gene sequence: CDR1 KGHSH, CDR2 LQKENI. The CDR3 has 17 amino acids. The V gene lost 1 base and the J gene lost 0 bases, with 13 bases spanning the gap. CDR3 bases: TGTGCCAGCTCACCACTACAGTGGGGTGACTCTGGAAACACCATATATTTT. Protein: CASSPLQWGDSGNTIYF.

The rearrangement links TRBV20-1 to TRBJ1-2, with 8 bases that match TRBD1. J was trimmed by 13 bases and V by 6 bases; bases with no gene match: 10. The V gene's germline CDR1 is DFQATT and CDR2 SNEGSKA (reference sequence). The CDR3 has 11 amino acids. Written as DNA, the CDR3 is TGCAGTGCACCAATTACAGGGGGTTCCACCTTC. Translated: CSAPITGGSTF.

This clonotype has a count of ten or more. This sequence joins TRBV2 and TRBJ1-1; no definite D call. The CDR3 sequence is 14 residues long. CDR1 and CDR2 from the germline V gene are SNHLY and FYNNEI. Trimming took off 7 bases at V and 5 bases at J, with 17 bases between the two ends. CDR3 protein: CASNMRTGRTEAFF. The CDR3 DNA reads TGTGCCAGCAACATGAGGACGGGGAGAACTGAAGCTTTCTTT.

The V call is TRBV5-6, the J call TRBJ2-5; 8 bases agree with TRBD1. Germline lookup yields CDR1 SGHDT and CDR2 YYEEEE. V shed 4 bases, J shed 5 bases, and the junction held 7 bases outside the gene matches. The CDR3 runs to 14 residues. The CDR3: CASSIRTGTETQYF. The CDR3 coding sequence is TGTGCCAGCAGCATCAGGACAGGGACGGAGACCCAGTACTTC.

This clonotype was observed a handful of times. This chain links TRBV20-1 with TRBJ2-7, with TRBD2 as a possible D gene (7 bases). The germline CDR1 and CDR2 sequences are DFQATT and SNEGSKA (reference sequence). V was clipped by 0 bases and J by 0 bases, with 12 bases between them. This CDR3 has 15 amino acids. The CDR3 nucleotides are TGCAGTGCTAGAGAACGGCGGGGGCTCTCCTACGAGCAGTACTTC. Translating it yields CSARERRGLSYEQYF.

The sample holds a few counts of this clonotype. This sequence joins TRBV27 and TRBJ1-2, with 7 bases that match TRBD1. The CDR3 runs to 18 residues. Losses at the gene ends were 6 bases for V and 7 bases for J; bases not matched to a gene: 23. From germline, CDR1 is MNHEY and CDR2 SMNVEV (reference sequence). CDR3 amino acids: CASSRRTGGWERRVGYTF. The CDR3, as DNA: TGTGCCAGCAGCCGACGGACAGGCGGGTGGGAGAGGCGGGTTGGCTACACCTTC.

This clonotype was counted ten times or more. This chain joins TRBV18 and TRBJ1-2; no clear D gene. V shed 2 bases and J shed 6 bases, with 4 bases lying between them. Germline CDR1 is KGHSH and CDR2 is LQKENI. The CDR3 spans 11 residues. Here the CDR3 reads CASSPGHGYTF. CDR3 nucleotides: TGTGCCAGCTCACCAGGGCATGGCTACACCTTC.

The V gene is TRBV14, the J gene TRBJ2-1; D call uncertain. Deletions cut 0 bases from V and 8 bases from J, with 8 bases between. Germline CDR1 is SGHDN and CDR2 is FVKESK. The CDR3 runs to 13 residues. The DNA for the CDR3 is TGTGCCAGCAGCCAAGACCCAGAGGATGAGCAGTTCTTC. This translates into CASSQDPEDEQFF.